This TCR beta chain was obtained from a study of PD-1 blockade in mismatch repair-deficient tumors. Study background: Patients had roughly twelve mismatch repair-deficient cancer types, all previously treated and progressing.

Produced via immunoSEQ multiplex PCR; TCRdb's table is partial and in-frame only. The repertoire holds 50,000 to 75,000 clones, with around 88% as singletons. TCR sequencing covered three patients who responded to pembrolizumab. General study results and limits: After pembrolizumab, tumor-resident clones rose rapidly, then generally contracted before radiologic responses.

About this clone: The antigen remains undetermined. A junction end diverges from the germline sequence, so it may reflect a read error.

Germline V lookup: CDR1 LNHDA, CDR2 SQIVND (reference sequence). This CDR3 has 18 amino acids. The source is an adult with mismatch repair-deficient cancer. The sample here was peripheral blood, taken 52 weeks after starting pembrolizumab. This chain joins TRBV19 and TRBJ2-3, with TRBD2 matching over 11 bases. CDR3 sequence reads: CASSMSVHTSGSKDTQYF. DNA of the CDR3: TGTGCCAGTAGTATGAGCGTCCACACTAGCGGGAGCAAAGATACGCAGTATTTT.